This T cell receptor beta chain emerged from a study of PD-L1 blockade in urothelial cancer. Whole-study context: Atezolizumab (1,200 mg intravenously every 3 weeks) began in the mid-2010s for patients. Males with bladder-origin urothelial cancer constituted about 90% of the roughly 30 patients. Prior chemotherapy ranged from 0 to 3 regimens per patient. Counts from blood samples showed a median of approximately 150,000 T cells.

Time point reported: pretreatment peripheral blood. This CDR3 region has 13 residues. V was clipped by 4 bases and J by 1 base, with 8 bases between them. CDR1 and CDR2 from the germline V gene are SGHRS and YFSETQ. The repertoire was sequenced with immunoSEQ multiplex PCR; TCRdb's copy has only in-frame clones and lacks some. Of about 74,000 clones in the sample, roughly 90% are singletons; the top ten hold under 6%. The chain employs TRBV5-1 and TRBJ2-5; D not certain. Here the sequenced sample was PBMCs, taken around atezolizumab (anti-PD-L1) treatment. The TCR originated in a man in his 70s with urothelial cancer. CDR3 sequence: CASSPRPQETQYF. CDR3 bases: TGCGCCAGCAGCCCCAGGCCCCAAGAGACCCAGTACTTC.